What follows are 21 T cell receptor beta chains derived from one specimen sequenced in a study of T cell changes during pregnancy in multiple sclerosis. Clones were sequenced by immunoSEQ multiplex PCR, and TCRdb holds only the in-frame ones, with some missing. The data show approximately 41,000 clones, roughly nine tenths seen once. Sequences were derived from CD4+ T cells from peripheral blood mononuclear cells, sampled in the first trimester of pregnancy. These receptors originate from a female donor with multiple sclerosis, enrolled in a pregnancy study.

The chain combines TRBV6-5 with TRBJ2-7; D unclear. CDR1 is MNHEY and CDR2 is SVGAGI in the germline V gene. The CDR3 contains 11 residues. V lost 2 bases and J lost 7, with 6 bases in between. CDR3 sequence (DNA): TGTGCCAGCAGTTACCACGGGGAGCAGTACTTC. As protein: CASSYHGEQYF.

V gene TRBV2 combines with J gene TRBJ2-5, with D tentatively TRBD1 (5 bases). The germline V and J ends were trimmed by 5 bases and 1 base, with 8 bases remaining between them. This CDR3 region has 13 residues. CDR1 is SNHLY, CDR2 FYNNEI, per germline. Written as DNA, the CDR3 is TGTGCCAGCAGTAGGGGCAGCCAAGAGACCCAGTACTTC. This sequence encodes CASSRGSQETQYF.

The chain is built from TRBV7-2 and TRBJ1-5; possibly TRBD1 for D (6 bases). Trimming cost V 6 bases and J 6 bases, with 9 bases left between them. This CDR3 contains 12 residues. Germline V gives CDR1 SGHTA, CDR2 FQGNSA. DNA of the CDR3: TGTGCCAGCAGAACAGGGTTTCAGCCCCAGCATTTT. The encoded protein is CASRTGFQPQHF.

CDR3 region: CASSFTGQKETQYF. In DNA form, the CDR3 reads TGTGCCAGCAGCTTTACGGGACAGAAAGAGACCCAGTACTTC. The V gene is TRBV5-6, the J gene TRBJ2-5, with 7 bases lining up with TRBD1. Germline V gene lookup returns CDR1 SGHDT and CDR2 YYEEEE. The V and J ends lost 2 bases and 3 bases, in that order; junction bases with no gene match: 4. This CDR3 region has 14 residues.

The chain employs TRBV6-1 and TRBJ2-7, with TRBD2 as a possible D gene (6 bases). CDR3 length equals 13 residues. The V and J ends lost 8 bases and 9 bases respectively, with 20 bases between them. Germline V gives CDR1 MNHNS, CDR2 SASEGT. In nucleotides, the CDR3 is TGTGCCAGCGAAGGGGACTTTCACGTGGGGCAGTACTTC. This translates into CASEGDFHVGQYF.

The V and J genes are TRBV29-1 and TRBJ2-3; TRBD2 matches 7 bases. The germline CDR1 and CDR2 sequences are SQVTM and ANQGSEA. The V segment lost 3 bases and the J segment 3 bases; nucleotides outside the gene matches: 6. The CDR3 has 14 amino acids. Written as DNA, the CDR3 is TGCAGCGTTGAGCGGGAGCGAAGTACAGATACGCAGTATTTT. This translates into CSVERERSTDTQYF.

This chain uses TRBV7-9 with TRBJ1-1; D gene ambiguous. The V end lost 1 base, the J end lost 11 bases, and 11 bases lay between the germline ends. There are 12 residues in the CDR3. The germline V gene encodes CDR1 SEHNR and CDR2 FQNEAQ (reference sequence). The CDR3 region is CASSLEVGKAFF. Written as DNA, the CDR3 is TGTGCCAGCAGCTTAGAGGTGGGCAAGGCTTTCTTT.

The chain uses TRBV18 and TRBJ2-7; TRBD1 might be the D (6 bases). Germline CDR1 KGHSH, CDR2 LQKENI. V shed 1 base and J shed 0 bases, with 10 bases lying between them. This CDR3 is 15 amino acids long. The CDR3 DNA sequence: TGTGCCAGCTCACCACTTGGGACAAGCTCCTACGAGCAGTACTTC. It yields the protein CASSPLGTSSYEQYF.

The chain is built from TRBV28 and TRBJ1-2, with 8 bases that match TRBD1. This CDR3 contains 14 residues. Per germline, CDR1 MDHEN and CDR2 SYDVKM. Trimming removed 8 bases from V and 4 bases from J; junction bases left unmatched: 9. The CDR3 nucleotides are TGTGCCAGCGTCGAGACAGGGGCCTTCTATGGCTACACCTTC. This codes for CASVETGAFYGYTF.

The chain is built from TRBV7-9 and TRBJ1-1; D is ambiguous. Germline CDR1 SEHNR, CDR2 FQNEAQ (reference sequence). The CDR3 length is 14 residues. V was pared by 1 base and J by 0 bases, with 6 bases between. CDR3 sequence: CASSLDSVNTEAFF. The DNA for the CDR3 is TGTGCCAGCAGCTTAGACAGTGTGAACACTGAAGCTTTCTTT.

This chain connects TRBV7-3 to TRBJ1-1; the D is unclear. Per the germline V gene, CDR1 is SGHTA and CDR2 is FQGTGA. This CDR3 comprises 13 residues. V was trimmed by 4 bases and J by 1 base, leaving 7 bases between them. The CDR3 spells CASSWSGNTEAFF. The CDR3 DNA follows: TGTGCCAGCAGCTGGAGCGGGAACACTGAAGCTTTCTTT.

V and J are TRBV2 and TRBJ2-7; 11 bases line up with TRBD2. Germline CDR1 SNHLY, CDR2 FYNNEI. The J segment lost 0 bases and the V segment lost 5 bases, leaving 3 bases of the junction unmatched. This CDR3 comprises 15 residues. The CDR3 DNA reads TGTGCCAGCAGTTCCGGACTAGCGGGCTCCTACGAGCAGTACTTC. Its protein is CASSSGLAGSYEQYF.

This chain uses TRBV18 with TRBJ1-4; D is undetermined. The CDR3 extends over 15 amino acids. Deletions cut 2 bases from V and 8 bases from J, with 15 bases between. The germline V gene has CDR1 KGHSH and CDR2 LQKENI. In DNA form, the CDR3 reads TGTGCCAGCTCACCATGGGCATTTAGTCGGGAAAAACTGTTTTTT. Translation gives CASSPWAFSREKLFF.

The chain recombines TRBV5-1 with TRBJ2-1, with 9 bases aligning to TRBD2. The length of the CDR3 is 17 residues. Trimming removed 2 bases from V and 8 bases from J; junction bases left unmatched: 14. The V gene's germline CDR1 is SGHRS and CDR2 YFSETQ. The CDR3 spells CASSFNTASGVWYEQFF. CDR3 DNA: TGCGCCAGCAGCTTCAACACGGCTAGCGGGGTCTGGTATGAGCAGTTCTTC.

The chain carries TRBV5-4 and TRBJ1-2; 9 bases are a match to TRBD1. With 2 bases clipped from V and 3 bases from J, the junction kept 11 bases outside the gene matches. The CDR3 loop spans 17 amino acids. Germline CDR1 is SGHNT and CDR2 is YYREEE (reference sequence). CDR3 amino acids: CASSLGGTGSYDYGYTF. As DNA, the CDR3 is TGTGCCAGCAGCTTAGGGGGGACAGGGTCATACGACTATGGCTACACCTTC.

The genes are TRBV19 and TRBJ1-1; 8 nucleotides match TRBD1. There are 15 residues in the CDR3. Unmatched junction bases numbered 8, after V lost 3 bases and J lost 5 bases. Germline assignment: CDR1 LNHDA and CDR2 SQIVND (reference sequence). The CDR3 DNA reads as TGTGCCAGTAGTATCCGACAGGGGTTAGGAACTGAAGCTTTCTTT. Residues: CASSIRQGLGTEAFF.

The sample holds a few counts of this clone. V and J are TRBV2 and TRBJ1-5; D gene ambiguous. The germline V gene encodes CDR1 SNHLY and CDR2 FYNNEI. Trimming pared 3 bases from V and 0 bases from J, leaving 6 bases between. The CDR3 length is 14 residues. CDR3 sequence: CASSDRYSNQPQHF. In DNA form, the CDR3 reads TGTGCCAGCAGTGACAGGTATAGCAATCAGCCCCAGCATTTT. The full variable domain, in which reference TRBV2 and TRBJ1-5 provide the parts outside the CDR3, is EPEVTQTPSHQVTQMGQEVILRCVPISNHLYFYWYRQILGQKVEFLVSFYNNEISEKSEIFDDQFSVERPDGSNFTLKIRSTKLEDSAMYFCASSDRYSNQPQHFGDGTRLSIL.

CDR3 residues: CASRDRIYTEAFF. CDR3 DNA: TGTGCCAGCAGAGACAGGATCTACACTGAAGCTTTCTTT. The rearrangement joins TRBV6-5 to TRBJ1-1; maybe TRBD1 (6 bases). Germline lookup yields CDR1 MNHEY and CDR2 SVGAGI. The CDR3 consists of 13 residues. V dropped 6 bases and J dropped 3 bases, with 11 bases sitting between them.

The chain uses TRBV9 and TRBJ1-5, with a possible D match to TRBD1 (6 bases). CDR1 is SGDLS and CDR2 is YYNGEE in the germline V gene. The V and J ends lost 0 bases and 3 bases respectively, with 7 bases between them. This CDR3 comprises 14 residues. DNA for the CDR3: TGTGCCAGCAGCGTAGGACAGGACAATCAGCCCCAGCATTTT. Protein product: CASSVGQDNQPQHF. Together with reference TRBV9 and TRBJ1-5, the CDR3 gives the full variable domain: DSGVTQTPKHLITATGQRVTLRCSPRSGDLSVYWYQQSLDQGLQFLIQYYNGEERAKGNILERFSAQQFPDLHSELNLSSLELGDSALYFCASSVGQDNQPQHFGDGTRLSIL.

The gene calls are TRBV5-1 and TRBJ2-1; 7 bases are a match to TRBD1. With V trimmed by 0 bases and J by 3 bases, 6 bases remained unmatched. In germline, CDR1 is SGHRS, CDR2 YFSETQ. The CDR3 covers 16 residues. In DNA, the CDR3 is TGCGCCAGCAGCTTGGCGACGGCAGGGGGCTACAATGAGCAGTTCTTC. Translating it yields CASSLATAGGYNEQFF.

The CDR3 protein is CASRITSGRAYTGELFF. The CDR3 DNA follows: TGCGCCAGCAGGATCACTAGCGGGAGGGCCTACACCGGGGAGCTGTTTTTT. The gene calls are TRBV5-1 and TRBJ2-2, with 13 bases identical to TRBD2. The ends lost 5 bases at V and 3 bases at J; junction bases unmatched: 7. This CDR3 spans 17 amino acids. Per germline, CDR1 SGHRS and CDR2 YFSETQ.